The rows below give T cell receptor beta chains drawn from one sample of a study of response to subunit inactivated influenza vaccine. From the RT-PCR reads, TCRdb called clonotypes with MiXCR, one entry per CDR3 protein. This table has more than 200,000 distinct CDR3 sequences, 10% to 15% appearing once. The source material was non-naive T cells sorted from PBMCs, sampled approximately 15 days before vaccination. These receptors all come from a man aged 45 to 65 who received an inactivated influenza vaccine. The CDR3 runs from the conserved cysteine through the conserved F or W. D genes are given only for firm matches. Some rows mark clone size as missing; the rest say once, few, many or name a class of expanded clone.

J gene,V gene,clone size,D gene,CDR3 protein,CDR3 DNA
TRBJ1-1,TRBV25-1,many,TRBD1,CASSEYMGQGDTEAFF,TGTGCCAGCAGTGAATATATGGGACAGGGTGACACTGAAGCTTTCTTT
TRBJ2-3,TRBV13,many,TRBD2,CASSSLAGHDTQYF,TGTGCCAGCAGCTCCCTAGCGGGACATGATACGCAGTATTTT
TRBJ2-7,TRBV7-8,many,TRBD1,CASSLVGTGEEQYF,TGTGCCAGCAGCTTAGTAGGGACAGGAGAAGAGCAGTACTTC
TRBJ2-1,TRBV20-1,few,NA,CSARQSSYNEQFF,TGCAGTGCTCGACAGAGCTCCTACAATGAGCAGTTCTTC
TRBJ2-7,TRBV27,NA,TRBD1,CASSLKATGGTQPYEQYF,TGTGCCAGCAGTTTAAAAGCTACAGGGGGAACGCAGCCTTACGAGCAGTACTTC
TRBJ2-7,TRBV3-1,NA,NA,CASSQGWGEQYF,TGTGCCAGCAGCCAAGGGTGGGGGGAGCAGTACTTC
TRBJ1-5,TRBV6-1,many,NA,CASSQPAGARSSNQPQHF,TGTGCCAGCAGTCAACCCGCGGGGGCGCGGAGTAGCAATCAGCCCCAGCATTTT
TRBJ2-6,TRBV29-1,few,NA,CSVSVTSGANVLTF,TGCAGCGTTAGTGTCACATCTGGGGCCAACGTCCTGACTTTC
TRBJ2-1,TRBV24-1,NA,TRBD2,CATSARLSGSSYNEQFF,TGTGCCACCAGTGCCCGCTTAAGCGGGAGCTCCTACAATGAGCAGTTCTTC
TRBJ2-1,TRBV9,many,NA,CASSVEAVLIGEQFF,TGTGCCAGCAGCGTGGAAGCGGTACTAATAGGGGAGCAGTTCTTC
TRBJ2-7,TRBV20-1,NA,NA,CSAYRRSYEQYF,TGCAGTGCTTACAGGAGATCCTACGAGCAGTACTTC
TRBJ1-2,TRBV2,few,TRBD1,CASTLTGQNYGYTF,TGTGCCAGCACCTTGACAGGGCAAAACTATGGCTACACCTTC
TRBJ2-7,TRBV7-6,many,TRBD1,CASSLVGQGNYEQYF,TGTGCCAGCAGCTTAGTTGGACAGGGGAACTACGAGCAGTACTTC
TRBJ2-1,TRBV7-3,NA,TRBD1,CASSWDREHEQFF,TGTGCCAGCAGCTGGGACAGGGAACATGAGCAGTTCTTC
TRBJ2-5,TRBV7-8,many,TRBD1,CASSPTGAPRETQYF,TGTGCCAGCAGTCCCACAGGGGCCCCGAGGGAGACCCAGTACTTC
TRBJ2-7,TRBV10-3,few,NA,CAISPGPPIYEQYF,TGTGCCATCAGTCCGGGACCTCCCATCTACGAGCAGTACTTC
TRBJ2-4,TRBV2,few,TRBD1,CASSTDRVQNIQYF,TGTGCCAGCAGCACGGACAGGGTACAAAACATTCAGTACTTC
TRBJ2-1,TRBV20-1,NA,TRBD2,CSSGRSYNEQFF,TGTTCCAGCGGGAGGTCCTACAATGAGCAGTTCTTC
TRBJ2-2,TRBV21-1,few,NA,CASRSRNTGELFF,TGTGCCAGCAGGAGCAGAAACACCGGGGAGCTGTTTTTT
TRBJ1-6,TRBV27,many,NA,CASSLSPLHF,TGTGCCAGCAGTTTATCACCCCTCCACTTT
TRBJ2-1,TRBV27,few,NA,CASRGQGLSYNEQFF,TGTGCCAGCAGGGGTCAGGGCCTCTCCTACAATGAGCAGTTCTTC
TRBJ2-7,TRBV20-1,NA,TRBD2,CSASSASGRGVYEQYF,TGCAGTGCTAGTTCGGCTAGCGGAAGGGGAGTCTACGAGCAGTACTTC
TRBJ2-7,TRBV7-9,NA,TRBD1,CASSRSDRAYEQYF,TGTGCCAGCAGCCGATCGGACAGGGCCTACGAGCAGTACTTC
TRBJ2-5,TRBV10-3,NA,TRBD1,CAISEGTGRTKSPQYF,TGTGCCATCAGTGAGGGGACAGGGCGTACTAAGAGTCCCCAGTACTTC
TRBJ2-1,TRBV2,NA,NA,CASSREKLRHNEQFF,TGTGCCAGCAGCCGGGAGAAGCTGAGGCACAATGAGCAGTTCTTC
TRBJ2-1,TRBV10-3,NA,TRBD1,CAISAGTGGFNEQFF,TGTGCCATCAGTGCGGGGACAGGGGGATTCAATGAGCAGTTCTTC
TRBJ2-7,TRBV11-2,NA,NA,CASSQEGGMAEQYF,TGTGCCAGCAGCCAAGAAGGGGGTATGGCCGAGCAGTACTTC
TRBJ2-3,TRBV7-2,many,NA,CASSTGISPDTQYF,TGTGCCAGCAGCACAGGGATCTCCCCAGATACGCAGTATTTT
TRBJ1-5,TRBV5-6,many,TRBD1,CASSRQGGDQPQHF,TGTGCCAGCAGCCGACAGGGGGGAGATCAGCCCCAGCATTTT
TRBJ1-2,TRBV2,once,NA,CTSSLDWGNQGIEPYGYTF,TGTACCAGCAGTTTAGATTGGGGAAACCAGGGAATCGAGCCCTATGGCTACACCTTC
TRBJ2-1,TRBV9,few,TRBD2,CASSRSAREADEQFF,TGTGCCAGCAGTCGTAGTGCGCGGGAGGCCGATGAGCAGTTCTTC
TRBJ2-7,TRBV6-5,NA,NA,CASSYYGEQYF,TGTGCCAGCAGTTACTACGGCGAGCAGTACTTC
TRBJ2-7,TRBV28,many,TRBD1,CASSSATTGVSYEQYF,TGTGCCAGCAGTTCAGCCACGACAGGGGTCTCCTACGAGCAGTACTTC
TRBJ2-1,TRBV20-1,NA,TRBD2,CSGTSGYNEQFF,TGCAGTGGGACTAGCGGCTACAATGAGCAGTTCTTC
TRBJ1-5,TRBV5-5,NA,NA,CASSSGPANQPQHF,TGTGCCAGCAGCTCCGGACCAGCCAATCAGCCCCAGCATTTT
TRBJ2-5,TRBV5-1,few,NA,CASSFSLPGTRGTQYF,TGCGCCAGCAGCTTCTCCCTCCCAGGAACCCGGGGGACCCAGTACTTC
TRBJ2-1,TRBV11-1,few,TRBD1,CASSRRDRDSNEQFF,TGTGCCAGCAGCCGACGGGACAGGGACAGTAATGAGCAGTTCTTC
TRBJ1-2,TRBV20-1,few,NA,CSASWPDHYGYTF,TGCAGTGCTAGTTGGCCGGATCACTATGGCTACACCTTC
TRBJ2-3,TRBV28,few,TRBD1,CASRPTAGQGLTDTQYF,TGTGCCAGCAGACCAACAGCGGGACAGGGCCTCACAGATACGCAGTATTTT
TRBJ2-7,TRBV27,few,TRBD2,CASSPSITSGRAYEQYF,TGTGCCAGCAGCCCATCAATAACTAGCGGGAGGGCCTACGAGCAGTACTTC
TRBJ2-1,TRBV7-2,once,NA,CASSLAGLTNNEQFF,TGTGCCAGCAGCTTAGCGGGGCTTACGAACAATGAGCAGTTCTTC
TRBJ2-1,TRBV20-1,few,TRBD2,CSARDPAGGPDSSYNEQFF,TGCAGTGCTAGAGACCCAGCGGGAGGGCCAGATTCCTCCTACAATGAGCAGTTCTTC
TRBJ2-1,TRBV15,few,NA,CATSRGGGAPNEQFF,TGTGCCACCAGCAGGGGGGGTGGCGCCCCTAATGAGCAGTTCTTC
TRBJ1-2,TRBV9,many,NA,CASSVEGRSLDGYTF,TGTGCCAGCAGCGTAGAGGGACGGAGCCTGGATGGCTACACCTTC
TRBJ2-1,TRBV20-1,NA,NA,CSAENYNEQFF,TGCAGTGCAGAAAATTACAATGAGCAGTTCTTC
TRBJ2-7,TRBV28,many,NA,CASTLGYEQYF,TGTGCCAGTACTCTGGGGTACGAGCAGTACTTC